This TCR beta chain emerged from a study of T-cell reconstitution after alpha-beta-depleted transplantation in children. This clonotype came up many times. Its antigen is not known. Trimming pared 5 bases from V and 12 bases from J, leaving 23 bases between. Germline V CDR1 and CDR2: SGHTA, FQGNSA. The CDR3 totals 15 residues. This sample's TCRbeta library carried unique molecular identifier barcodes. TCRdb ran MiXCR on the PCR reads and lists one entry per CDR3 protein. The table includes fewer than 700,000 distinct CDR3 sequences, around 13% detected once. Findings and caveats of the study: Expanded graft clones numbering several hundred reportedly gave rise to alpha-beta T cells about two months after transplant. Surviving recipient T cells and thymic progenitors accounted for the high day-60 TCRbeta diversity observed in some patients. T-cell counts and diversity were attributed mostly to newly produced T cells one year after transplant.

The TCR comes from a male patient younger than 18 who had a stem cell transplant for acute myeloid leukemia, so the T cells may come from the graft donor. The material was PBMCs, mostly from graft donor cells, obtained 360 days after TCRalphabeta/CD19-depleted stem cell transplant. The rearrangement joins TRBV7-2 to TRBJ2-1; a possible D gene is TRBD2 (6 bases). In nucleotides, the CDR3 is TGTGCCAGCAGCCCGTCCGGGGGTAGCGAAATCCGGCAGTTCTTC. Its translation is CASSPSGGSEIRQFF.